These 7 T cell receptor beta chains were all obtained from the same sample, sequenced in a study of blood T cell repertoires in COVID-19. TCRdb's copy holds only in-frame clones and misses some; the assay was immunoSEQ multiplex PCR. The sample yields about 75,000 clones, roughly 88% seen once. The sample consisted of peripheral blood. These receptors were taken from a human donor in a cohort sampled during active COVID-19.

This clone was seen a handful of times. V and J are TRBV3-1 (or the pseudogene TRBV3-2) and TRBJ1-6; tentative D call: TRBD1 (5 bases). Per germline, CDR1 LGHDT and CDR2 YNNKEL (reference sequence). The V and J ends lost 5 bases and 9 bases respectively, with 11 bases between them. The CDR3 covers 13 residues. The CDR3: CASSAKGISPLHF. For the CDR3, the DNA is TGTGCCAGCAGCGCGAAGGGGATTTCACCCCTCCACTTT.

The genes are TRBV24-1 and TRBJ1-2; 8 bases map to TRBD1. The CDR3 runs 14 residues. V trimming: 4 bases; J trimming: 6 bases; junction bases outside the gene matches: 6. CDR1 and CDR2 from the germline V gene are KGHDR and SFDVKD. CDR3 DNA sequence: TGTGCCACCAGTGACACGGACAGGGAGGATGGCTACACCTTC. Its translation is CATSDTDREDGYTF.

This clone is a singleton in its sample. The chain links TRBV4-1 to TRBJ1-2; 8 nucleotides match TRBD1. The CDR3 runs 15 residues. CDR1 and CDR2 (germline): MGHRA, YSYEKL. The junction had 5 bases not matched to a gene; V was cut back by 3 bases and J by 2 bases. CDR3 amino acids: CASSQSDRGNYGYTF. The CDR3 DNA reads TGCGCCAGCAGCCAGAGCGACAGGGGCAACTATGGCTACACCTTC.

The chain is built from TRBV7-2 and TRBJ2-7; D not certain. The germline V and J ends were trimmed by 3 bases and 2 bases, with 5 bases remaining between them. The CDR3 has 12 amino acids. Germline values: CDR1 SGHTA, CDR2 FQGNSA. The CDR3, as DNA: TGTGCCAGCAGCTTCGACACCTACGAGCAGTACTTC. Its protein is CASSFDTYEQYF.

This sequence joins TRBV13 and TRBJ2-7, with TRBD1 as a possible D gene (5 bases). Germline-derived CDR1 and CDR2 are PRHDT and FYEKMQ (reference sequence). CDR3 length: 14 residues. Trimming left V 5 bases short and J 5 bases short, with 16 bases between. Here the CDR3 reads CASSSRVGANEQYF. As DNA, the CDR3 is TGTGCCAGCAGCAGCAGGGTAGGGGCTAACGAGCAGTACTTC.

As DNA, the CDR3 is TGCGCCAGCAGCCAGAGGACAGGGTTTGCCGGGGAGCTGTTTTTT. This gives the protein CASSQRTGFAGELFF. The genes are TRBV4-3 and TRBJ2-2; 8 bases align to TRBD1. V lost 3 bases, J lost 6 bases, and 6 bases stayed unmatched. The germline V gene has CDR1 LGHNA and CDR2 YSLEER. The CDR3 consists of 15 residues.

The CDR3 loop reads CASSLSGQIYGYTF. Written as DNA, the CDR3 is TGTGCCAGCAGTTTATCGGGACAAATCTATGGCTACACCTTC. The genes are TRBV27 and TRBJ1-2; tentative D call: TRBD1 (6 bases). CDR3 length equals 14 residues. Germline values: CDR1 MNHEY, CDR2 SMNVEV (reference sequence). Between the trimmed V and J ends, which lost 0 bases and 4 bases, there was a span of 9 bases.